One sample yielded the 6 T cell receptor beta chains listed below, sequenced in a study of neoadjuvant nivolumab and ipilimumab in lung cancer. Sequenced by immunoSEQ multiplex PCR; TCRdb stores in-frame clones only, minus some. The sample holds approximately 23,000 clones; under 90% are singletons and the top ten take roughly 24%. Sample: peripheral blood, taken before neoadjuvant nivolumab, alone or with ipilimumab. The source of these receptors is an adult with non-small cell lung cancer.

The chain combines TRBV29-1 with TRBJ2-7; D unclear. This CDR3 comprises 11 residues. From germline, CDR1 is SQVTM and CDR2 ANQGSEA. Trimming removed 3 bases at V and 1 base at J, with 4 bases between. The CDR3, as DNA: TGCAGCGTTGAGTTATCCTACGAGCAGTACTTC. Protein: CSVELSYEQYF.

This clone was seen only a few times. The rearrangement joins TRBV5-8 to TRBJ2-1, with 8 bases matching TRBD2. The CDR3 extends over 17 amino acids. The ends lost 4 bases at V and 2 bases at J; junction bases unmatched: 11. Germline CDR1 reads SGHTS; CDR2 reads YDEGEE. CDR3 nucleotide sequence: TGTGCCAGCAGCCCCCGTGGTAGCGGGACTACCTACAATGAGCAGTTCTTC. It codes for CASSPRGSGTTYNEQFF.

This clone was counted once. V gene TRBV11-3 combines with J gene TRBJ2-7; 7 bases line up with TRBD2. Germline-derived CDR1 and CDR2 are SGHNT and YENEEA. V lost 2 bases and J lost 3; bases outside the gene matches: 4. The CDR3 is 14 residues long. The CDR3, as DNA: TGTGCCAGCAGCTTAAGGCGGGAGCTCTACGAGCAGTACTTC. Protein product: CASSLRRELYEQYF.

This clone was recorded once. The chain joins TRBV30 to TRBJ2-5, with a weak D call TRBD1 (6 bases). The germline V and J ends were trimmed by 2 bases and 3 bases, with 16 bases remaining between them. The germline V gene encodes CDR1 GTSNPN and CDR2 SVGIG (reference sequence). The CDR3 spans 15 residues. CDR3 DNA sequence: TGTGCCTGGAGTCCAACGGACAGATCCGAAGAGACCCAGTACTTC. As protein: CAWSPTDRSEETQYF.

The chain links TRBV7-6 to TRBJ2-7, with 9 bases lining up with TRBD1. The V segment lost 5 bases and the J segment 4 bases; nucleotides outside the gene matches: 12. Germline V CDR1 and CDR2: SGHVS, FNYEAQ. CDR3 length: 16 amino acids. The CDR3 bases are TGTGCCAGCAGCATCCGGGACAGGGATTGGGGGTACGAGCAGTACTTC. It encodes CASSIRDRDWGYEQYF.

The rearrangement uses TRBV5-1 and TRBJ2-1, with D possibly matching TRBD2 (5 bases). This CDR3 has 15 amino acids. Germline V CDR1 and CDR2: SGHRS, YFSETQ. Trimming removed 3 bases from V and 2 bases from J, with 12 bases in between. The CDR3 sequence is CASSSWERAYNEQFF. CDR3 in DNA: TGCGCCAGCAGCTCTTGGGAGAGAGCCTACAATGAGCAGTTCTTC.